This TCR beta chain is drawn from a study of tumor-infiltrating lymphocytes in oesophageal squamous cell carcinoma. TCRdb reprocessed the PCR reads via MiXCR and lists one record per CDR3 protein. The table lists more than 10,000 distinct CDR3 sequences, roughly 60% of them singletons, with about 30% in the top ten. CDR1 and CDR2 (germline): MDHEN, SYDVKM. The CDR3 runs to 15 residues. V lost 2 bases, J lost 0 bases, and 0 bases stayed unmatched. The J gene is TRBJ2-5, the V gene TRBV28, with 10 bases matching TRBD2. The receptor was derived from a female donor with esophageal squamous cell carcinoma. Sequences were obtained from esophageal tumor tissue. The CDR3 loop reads CASSLGLADQETQYF. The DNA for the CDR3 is TGTGCCAGCAGTTTAGGACTAGCGGACCAAGAGACCCAGTACTTC.